These T cell receptor beta chains were read from a single sample in a study of human T cells and chemical hapten exposure. MiXCR, applied by TCRdb to the RACE reads, yields one record per CDR3 protein. The table records approximately 75,000 distinct CDR3 sequences, around 8.8% of them present only once. The material sequenced was whole blood, taken in connection with sensitization to the hapten diphenylcyclopropenone (DPC). Every receptor here comes from a woman aged 45-59 years with alopecia areata. Some clones in this sample may be carry-over from other donors' samples. CDR3s include the opening cysteine and the closing phenylalanine or tryptophan. A D gene is named only where the DNA matches it firmly. Size values are once, few and many counts, or a class for expanded clones, and some rows have none.

d_call	clone_size	v_call	j_call	cdr3_aa	cdr3_nt
TRBD2	NA	TRBV28	TRBJ2-3	CASSLDSGRNSDTQYF	TGTGCCAGCAGTTTGGACAGCGGGAGGAACTCAGATACGCAGTATTTT
NA	many	TRBV20-1	TRBJ1-1	CSAPNLRVSNTEAFF	TGCAGTGCTCCCAATTTGAGGGTCTCGAACACTGAAGCTTTCTTT
NA	NA	TRBV5-5	TRBJ2-3	CASSLAWVSTDTQYF	TGTGCCAGCAGCTTGGCCTGGGTCTCCACAGATACGCAGTATTTT
NA	many	TRBV6-6	TRBJ2-7	CASSYGGEQYF	TGTGCCAGCAGTTATGGGGGTGAGCAGTACTTC
NA	NA	TRBV7-8	TRBJ1-1	CASSSFIGGGGTEAFF	TGTGCCAGCAGCTCCTTTATAGGCGGGGGAGGTACTGAAGCTTTCTTT
TRBD1	many	TRBV27	TRBJ1-2	CASRGQRDYGYTF	TGTGCCAGCAGGGGACAGCGCGACTATGGCTACACCTTC
TRBD1	few	TRBV7-9	TRBJ1-5	CASSLGGQGQHF	TGTGCCAGCAGCTTAGGGGGACAGGGGCAGCATTTT
NA	few	TRBV5-1	TRBJ2-5	CASSLWTVQETQYF	TGCGCCAGCAGCTTGTGGACAGTTCAAGAGACCCAGTACTTC
NA	many	TRBV7-2	TRBJ2-3	CASSLGGPTDTQYF	TGTGCCAGCAGCTTAGGAGGGCCCACAGATACGCAGTATTTT
TRBD1	NA	TRBV9	TRBJ2-7	CASSKGQGGVREQYF	TGTGCCAGCAGCAAAGGACAGGGTGGAGTACGCGAGCAGTACTTC
TRBD1	many	TRBV6-5	TRBJ2-7	CASSSPGQGAYEQYF	TGTGCCAGCAGTTCTCCGGGACAGGGGGCCTACGAGCAGTACTTC
TRBD1	many	TRBV12-3/TRBV12-4	TRBJ1-5	CASSSGKDRGNQPQHF	TGTGCCAGCAGTTCGGGAAAAGACAGGGGGAATCAGCCCCAGCATTTT
NA	many	TRBV20-1	TRBJ1-1	CSAQNAGVTEAFF	TGCAGTGCGCAAAATGCAGGGGTCACTGAAGCTTTCTTT
NA	NA	TRBV5-1	TRBJ2-7	CASSLAAGATYEQYF	TGCGCCAGCAGCTTGGCTGCAGGCGCCACCTACGAGCAGTACTTC
TRBD1	many	TRBV7-8	TRBJ2-1	CASSYHRDRAGNEQFF	TGTGCCAGCAGCTATCATCGGGACAGGGCTGGGAATGAGCAGTTCTTC
TRBD2	few	TRBV3-1	TRBJ2-3	CASSQERLAGRDTQYF	TGTGCCAGCAGCCAAGAAAGGCTAGCGGGGAGGGATACGCAGTATTTT
NA	NA	TRBV21-1	TRBJ2-5	CASSNKFAGAGETQYF	TGTGCCAGCAGCAATAAGTTCGCGGGAGCAGGAGAGACCCAGTACTTC
NA	few	TRBV20-1	TRBJ2-1	CSVGALSYNEQFF	TGCAGTGTGGGCGCCCTCTCCTACAATGAGCAGTTCTTC
NA	few	TRBV6-5	TRBJ2-3	CASSYSFTDTQYF	TGTGCCAGCAGTTACTCGTTTACAGATACGCAGTATTTT
NA	few	TRBV7-9	TRBJ1-1	CASSQSGGVNTEAFF	TGTGCCAGCAGCCAATCCGGAGGAGTGAACACTGAAGCTTTCTTT
NA	many	TRBV3-1	TRBJ1-6	CASSLNSDNSPLHF	TGTGCCAGCAGCCTAAATTCGGACAATTCACCCCTCCACTTT
TRBD1	NA	TRBV28	TRBJ2-7	CASSWGQGPEQYF	TGTGCCAGCAGTTGGGGACAGGGCCCCGAGCAGTACTTC
NA	many	TRBV4-2	TRBJ2-1	CASSQGSGASEQFF	TGTGCCAGCAGCCAGGGTTCCGGGGCCTCCGAGCAGTTCTTC
NA	NA	TRBV20-1	TRBJ2-3	CSAGWTAGYTDTQYF	TGCAGTGCTGGTTGGACGGCGGGATACACAGATACGCAGTATTTT
NA	few	TRBV5-1	TRBJ2-1	CASSLVGISYNEQFF	TGCGCCAGCAGCTTGGTGGGGATCTCCTACAATGAGCAGTTCTTC
TRBD2	NA	TRBV20-1	TRBJ2-7	CSAGLAGVNEQYF	TGCAGTGCTGGGTTAGCGGGAGTGAACGAGCAGTACTTC
NA	once	TRBV11-2	TRBJ2-3	CASSSNRPTDTQYF	TGTGCCAGCAGCTCAAACCGGCCCACAGATACGCAGTATTTT
TRBD1	many	TRBV12-3/TRBV12-4	TRBJ1-1	CASRGTGMNTEAFF	TGTGCCAGCAGGGGGACAGGAATGAACACTGAAGCTTTCTTT
NA	NA	TRBV28	TRBJ1-1	CASSPQRRLSTEAFF	TGTGCCAGCAGTCCCCAGCGGCGGCTTAGCACTGAAGCTTTCTTT
TRBD2	many	TRBV28	TRBJ2-7	CASRGGTYEQYF	TGTGCCAGCCGGGGGGGCACCTACGAGCAGTACTTC
NA	many	TRBV20-1	TRBJ1-1	CSALRPNTEAFF	TGCAGTGCCCTACGGCCGAACACTGAAGCTTTCTTT
TRBD1	NA	TRBV10-3	TRBJ1-6	CAILRQGKALGSPLHF	TGTGCCATCCTAAGACAGGGGAAGGCCCTAGGGTCACCCCTCCACTTT
TRBD2	few	TRBV10-3	TRBJ2-1	CAISEGLGTSGGYNEQFF	TGTGCCATCAGTGAAGGTTTAGGGACTAGCGGTGGTTACAATGAGCAGTTCTTC
NA	many	TRBV13	TRBJ1-2	CASSLGRAAYGYTF	TGTGCCAGCAGCTTAGGCAGAGCAGCCTATGGCTACACCTTC
NA	few	TRBV5-1	TRBJ2-5	CASSAQTRGETQYF	TGCGCCAGCAGCGCTCAGACCCGGGGGGAGACCCAGTACTTC
NA	many	TRBV7-2	TRBJ1-2	CASSLVGGQADGYTF	TGTGCCAGCAGCTTAGTGGGTGGGCAGGCGGATGGCTACACCTTC
NA	NA	TRBV2	TRBJ2-5	CANAGVNDQETQYF	TGTGCAAACGCAGGGGTGAATGACCAAGAGACCCAGTACTTC
NA	few	TRBV5-4	TRBJ1-1	CASSLGGTDTEAFF	TGTGCCAGCAGCTTGGGGGGGACGGACACTGAAGCTTTCTTT
NA	few	TRBV29-1	TRBJ2-3	CSVRKGSTDTQYF	TGCAGCGTTAGGAAGGGTAGCACAGATACGCAGTATTTT
TRBD2	many	TRBV20-1	TRBJ2-3	CSATRTSGTDTQYF	TGCAGTGCTACCCGGACTAGCGGGACAGATACGCAGTATTTT
NA	NA	TRBV7-2	TRBJ1-4	CASRRYGEKLFF	TGTGCCAGCAGGCGGTATGGGGAAAAACTGTTTTTT
NA	many	TRBV27	TRBJ1-2	CASSLSTGGTGPVKGDGYTF	TGTGCCAGCAGTTTATCCACAGGAGGAACTGGACCGGTGAAGGGGGATGGCTACACCTTC
NA	few	TRBV10-3	TRBJ2-2	CASRTGRDGELFF	TGTGCCTCCAGGACAGGGAGGGACGGGGAGCTGTTTTTT
NA	few	TRBV27	TRBJ1-5	CASGPLSGGNQPQHF	TGTGCCAGCGGACCCTTATCAGGGGGCAATCAGCCCCAGCATTTT
NA	many	TRBV25-1	TRBJ1-2	CASSESGYGYTF	TGTGCCAGCAGTGAGAGTGGCTATGGCTACACCTTC
TRBD1	few	TRBV6-5	TRBJ1-4	CASRPGQRNEKLFF	TGTGCCAGCAGACCGGGACAGAGAAATGAAAAACTGTTTTTT
NA	few	TRBV10-3	TRBJ1-6	CAIARTGYSPLHF	TGTGCCATCGCAAGGACCGGTTATTCACCCCTCCACTTT
NA	NA	TRBV3-1	TRBJ2-7	CASSQVWYEQYF	TGTGCCAGCAGCCAAGTCTGGTACGAGCAGTACTTC
TRBD1	NA	TRBV4-1	TRBJ2-3	CASTPQDRGTDTQYF	TGCGCCAGCACCCCCCAGGACAGGGGCACAGATACGCAGTATTTT
TRBD1	few	TRBV6-5	TRBJ2-6	CASSYSGTGGAGGANVLTF	TGTGCCAGCAGTTACTCCGGGACAGGGGGCGCGGGTGGGGCCAACGTCCTGACTTTC
NA	NA	TRBV7-2	TRBJ2-7	CASSQGLGQSGEQYF	TGTGCCAGCAGCCAGGGCCTTGGTCAAAGCGGCGAGCAGTACTTC
NA	few	TRBV4-2	TRBJ2-7	CASSQDIIRGEQYF	TGTGCCAGCAGCCAAGATATCATTAGAGGGGAGCAGTACTTC
NA	many	TRBV5-1	TRBJ1-4	CASSLPRVYREKLFF	TGCGCCAGCAGCTTGCCCAGGGTCTACCGGGAGAAACTGTTTTTT
NA	few	TRBV10-3	TRBJ1-1	CAISESAWGVRMNTEAFF	TGTGCCATCAGTGAGTCGGCATGGGGGGTGAGGATGAACACTGAAGCTTTCTTT